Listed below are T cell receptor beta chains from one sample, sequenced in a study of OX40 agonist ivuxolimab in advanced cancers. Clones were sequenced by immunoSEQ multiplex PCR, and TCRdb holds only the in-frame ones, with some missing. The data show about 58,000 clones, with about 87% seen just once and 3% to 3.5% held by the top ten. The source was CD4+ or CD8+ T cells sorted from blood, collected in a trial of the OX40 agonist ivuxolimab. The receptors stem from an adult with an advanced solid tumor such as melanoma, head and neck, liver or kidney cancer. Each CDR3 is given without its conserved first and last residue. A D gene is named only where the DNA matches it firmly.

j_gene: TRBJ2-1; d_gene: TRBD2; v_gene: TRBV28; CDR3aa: ASITPAGASYNEQF
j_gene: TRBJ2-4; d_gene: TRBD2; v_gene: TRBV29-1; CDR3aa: SVRPGGGNIQY
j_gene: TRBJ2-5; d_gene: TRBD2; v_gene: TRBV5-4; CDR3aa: ASSLGLAAQETQY
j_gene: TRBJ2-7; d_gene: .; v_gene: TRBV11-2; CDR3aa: ASSSVTGTASSYEQY
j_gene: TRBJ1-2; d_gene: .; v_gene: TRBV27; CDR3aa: ASSSLQAGERYT
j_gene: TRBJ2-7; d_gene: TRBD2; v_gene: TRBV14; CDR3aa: ASSHSGRSSAEQY
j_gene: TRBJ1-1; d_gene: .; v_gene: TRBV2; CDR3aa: ASSADGYTEAF
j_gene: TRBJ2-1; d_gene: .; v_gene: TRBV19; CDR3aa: ASSSSGAPEQF
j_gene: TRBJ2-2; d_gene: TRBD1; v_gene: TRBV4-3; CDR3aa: ASSREPGQGEGELF
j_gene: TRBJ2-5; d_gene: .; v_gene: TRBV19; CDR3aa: ASSINWGQETQY
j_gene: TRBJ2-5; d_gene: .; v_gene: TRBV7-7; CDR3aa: ASNLGGFAETQY
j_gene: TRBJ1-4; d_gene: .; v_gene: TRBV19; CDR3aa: ASSKLDGEKLF
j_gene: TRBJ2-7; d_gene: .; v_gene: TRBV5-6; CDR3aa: ASSGSVEQY
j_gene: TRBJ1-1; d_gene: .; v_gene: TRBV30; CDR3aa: AWSVEWENTEAF
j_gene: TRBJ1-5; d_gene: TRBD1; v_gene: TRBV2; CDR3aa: ASSTGQGAGLNQPQH
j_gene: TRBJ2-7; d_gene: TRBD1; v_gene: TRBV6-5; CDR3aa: ASSGTGQSYEQY
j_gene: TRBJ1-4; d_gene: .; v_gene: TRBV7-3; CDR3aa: ASSEGRGEKLF
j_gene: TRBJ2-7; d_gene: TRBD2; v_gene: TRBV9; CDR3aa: ASSIAGDLSYEQY
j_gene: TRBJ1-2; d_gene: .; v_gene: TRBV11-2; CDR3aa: ASSLNNYGYT
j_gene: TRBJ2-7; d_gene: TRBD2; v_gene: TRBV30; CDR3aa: AWSVFLAGGQYEQY
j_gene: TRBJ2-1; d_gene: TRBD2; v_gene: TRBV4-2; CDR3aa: ASSQSLAESYNEQF
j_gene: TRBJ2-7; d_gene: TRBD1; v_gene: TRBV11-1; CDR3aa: ASSHGQGVLH
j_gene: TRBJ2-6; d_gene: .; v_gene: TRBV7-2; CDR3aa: ASNWPHKNRGAGANVLT
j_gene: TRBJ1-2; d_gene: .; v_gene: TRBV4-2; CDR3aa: ASSQRPAEDGYT
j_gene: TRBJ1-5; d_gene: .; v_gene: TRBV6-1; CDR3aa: ASSELGDNQPQH
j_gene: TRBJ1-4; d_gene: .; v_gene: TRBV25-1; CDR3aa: ASSESGEATNEKLF
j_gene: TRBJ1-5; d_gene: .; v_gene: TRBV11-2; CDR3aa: ASSLAGGGNQPQH
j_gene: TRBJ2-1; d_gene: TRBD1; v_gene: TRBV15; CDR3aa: ATSRRDGQGAYNEQF
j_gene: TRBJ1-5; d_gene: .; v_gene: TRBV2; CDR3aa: ASSAGFSNQPQH
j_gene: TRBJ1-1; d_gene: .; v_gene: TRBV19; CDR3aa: ASSSNREVTEAF
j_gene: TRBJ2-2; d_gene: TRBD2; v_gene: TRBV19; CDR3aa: ASKYSGGGTGELF
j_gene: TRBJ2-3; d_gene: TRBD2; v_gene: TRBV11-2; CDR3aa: ASSRDQAGGTQY
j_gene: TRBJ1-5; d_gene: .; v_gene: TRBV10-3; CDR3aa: AISESPREGETQH
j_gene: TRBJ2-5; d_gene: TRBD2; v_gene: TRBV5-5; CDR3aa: ASSLAGTAGMETQY
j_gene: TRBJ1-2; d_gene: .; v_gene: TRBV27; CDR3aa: ASSTAGASYGYT
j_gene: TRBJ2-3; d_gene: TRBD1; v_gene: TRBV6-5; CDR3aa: ASMRDRGQDTQY
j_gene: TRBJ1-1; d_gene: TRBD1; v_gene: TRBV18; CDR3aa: ASSLSSGTGGTLEAF
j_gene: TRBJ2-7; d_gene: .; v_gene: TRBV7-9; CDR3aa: ASSLAGAYEQY
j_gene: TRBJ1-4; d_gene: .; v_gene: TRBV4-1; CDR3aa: ASSQDLTENEKLF
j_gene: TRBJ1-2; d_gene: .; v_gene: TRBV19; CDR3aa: ASSSTNRAGYT
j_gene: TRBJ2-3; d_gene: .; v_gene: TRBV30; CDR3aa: AWKLQGRLTDTQY
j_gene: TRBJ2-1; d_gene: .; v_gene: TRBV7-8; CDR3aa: ASSLEVRHNEQF
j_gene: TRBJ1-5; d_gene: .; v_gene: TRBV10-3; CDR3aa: AISESAGDQPQH
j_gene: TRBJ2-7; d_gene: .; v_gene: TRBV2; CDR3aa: ASSDFPADPQY
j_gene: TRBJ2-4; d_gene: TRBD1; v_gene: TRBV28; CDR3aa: ASSPIRQGARRNNQY